This T cell receptor beta chain stems from a study of CD4 T cells in relation to SARS-CoV-2 and coronaviruses. TCRdb's table, derived via immunoSEQ multiplex PCR, lists solely in-frame clones and lacks some. Of some 40,000 clones in the sample, 80% to 90% were seen once. About this clone: As yet, its antigen is unknown.

Study results and caveats: No crossreactivity against non-spike viral proteins was tested here. In roughly 60% of donors, memory CD4+ clonotypes crossrecognized SARS-CoV-2 and at least one common cold coronavirus spike. SARS-CoV-2-driven expansion was significantly weaker in crossreactive than monoreactive clones.

The CDR3 is 15 residues long. Trimming cost V 4 bases and J 0 bases, with 8 bases left between them. Germline CDR1 reads SGHKS; CDR2 reads YYEKEE (reference sequence). This TCR came from an adult with COVID-19. The rearrangement links TRBV5-5 to TRBJ1-6; D gene unclear. Sequencing used memory CD4+ T cells from PBMCs. The CDR3 loop reads CASSLRPSYNSPLHF. Here the CDR3 DNA reads TGTGCCAGCAGCCTCAGACCCTCCTATAATTCACCCCTCCACTTT.